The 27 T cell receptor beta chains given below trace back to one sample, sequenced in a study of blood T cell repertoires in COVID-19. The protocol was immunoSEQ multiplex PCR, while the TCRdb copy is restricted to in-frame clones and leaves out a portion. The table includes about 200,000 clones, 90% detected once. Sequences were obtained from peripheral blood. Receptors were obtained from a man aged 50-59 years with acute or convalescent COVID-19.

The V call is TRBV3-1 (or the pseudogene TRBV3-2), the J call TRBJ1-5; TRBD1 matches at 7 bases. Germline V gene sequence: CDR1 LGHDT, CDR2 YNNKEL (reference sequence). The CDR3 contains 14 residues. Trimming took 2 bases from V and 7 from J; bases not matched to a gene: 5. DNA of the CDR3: TGTGCCAGCAGCCAATCAGGGGGTCGACAGCCCCAGCATTTT. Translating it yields CASSQSGGRQPQHF.

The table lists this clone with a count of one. CDR3 DNA: TGTGCCAGCAGCCAAGGACTGCTACAGGGGGCGCGTACTGAAGCTTTCTTT. This encodes CASSQGLLQGARTEAFF. V is TRBV3-1 (or the pseudogene TRBV3-2) and J is TRBJ1-1; 9 bases fit TRBD1. The CDR3 sequence is 17 residues long. Unmatched junction bases numbered 11, after V lost 1 base and J lost 5 bases. Germline assignment: CDR1 LGHDT and CDR2 YNNKEL (reference sequence).

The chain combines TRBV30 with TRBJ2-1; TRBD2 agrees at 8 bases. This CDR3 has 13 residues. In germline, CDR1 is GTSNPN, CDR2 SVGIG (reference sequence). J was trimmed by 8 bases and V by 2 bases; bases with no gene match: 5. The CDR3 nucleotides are TGTGCCTGGAGTCCGGGAGGGGTCCATGAGCAGTTCTTC. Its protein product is CAWSPGGVHEQFF. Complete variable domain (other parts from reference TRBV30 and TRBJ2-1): SQTIHQWPATLVQPVGSPLSLECTVEGTSNPNLYWYRQAAGRGLQLLFYSVGIGQISSEVPQNLSASRPQDRQFILSSKKLLLSDSGFYLCAWSPGGVHEQFFGPGTRLTVL.

The CDR3 bases are TGTGCCACAGGGCCCTCCTATAATTCACCCCTCCACTTT. This translates into CATGPSYNSPLHF. The gene calls are TRBV28 and TRBJ1-6, with D perhaps TRBD1 (5 bases). The V gene lost 10 bases and the J gene lost 0 bases, with 7 bases spanning the gap. The germline CDR1 and CDR2 sequences are MDHEN and SYDVKM. The CDR3 covers 13 residues.

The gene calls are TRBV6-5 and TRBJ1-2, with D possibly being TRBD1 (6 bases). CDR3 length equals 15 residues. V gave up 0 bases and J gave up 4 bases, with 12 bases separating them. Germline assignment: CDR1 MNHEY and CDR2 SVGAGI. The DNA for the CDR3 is TGTGCCAGCAGTTACTCGATACAGGGAAGCTATGGCTACACCTTC. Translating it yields CASSYSIQGSYGYTF.

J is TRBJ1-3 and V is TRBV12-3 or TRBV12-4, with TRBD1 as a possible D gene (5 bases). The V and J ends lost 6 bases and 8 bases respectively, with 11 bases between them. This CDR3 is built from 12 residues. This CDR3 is CASSLAGDTIYF. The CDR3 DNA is TGTGCCAGCAGCCTTGCGGGGGACACCATATATTTT.

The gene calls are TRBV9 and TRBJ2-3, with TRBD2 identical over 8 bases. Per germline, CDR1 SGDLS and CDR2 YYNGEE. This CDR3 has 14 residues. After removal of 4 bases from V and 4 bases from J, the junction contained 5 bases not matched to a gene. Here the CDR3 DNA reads TGTGCCAGCAGCCCCGGGACTAGATCAGATACGCAGTATTTT. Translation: CASSPGTRSDTQYF.

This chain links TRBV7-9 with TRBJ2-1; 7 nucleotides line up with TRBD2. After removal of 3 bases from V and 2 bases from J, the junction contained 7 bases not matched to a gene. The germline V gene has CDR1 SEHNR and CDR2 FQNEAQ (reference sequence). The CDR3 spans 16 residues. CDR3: CASSFYLGTTYNEQFF. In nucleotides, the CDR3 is TGTGCCAGCAGCTTCTACCTGGGGACTACCTACAATGAGCAGTTCTTC.

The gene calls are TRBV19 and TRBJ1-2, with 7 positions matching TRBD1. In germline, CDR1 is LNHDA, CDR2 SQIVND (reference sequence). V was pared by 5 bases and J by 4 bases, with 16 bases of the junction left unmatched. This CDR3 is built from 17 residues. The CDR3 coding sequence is TGTGCCAGTAGTCCCTCCCTCCTGACAGGGAGACCCTATGGCTACACCTTC. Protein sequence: CASSPSLLTGRPYGYTF.

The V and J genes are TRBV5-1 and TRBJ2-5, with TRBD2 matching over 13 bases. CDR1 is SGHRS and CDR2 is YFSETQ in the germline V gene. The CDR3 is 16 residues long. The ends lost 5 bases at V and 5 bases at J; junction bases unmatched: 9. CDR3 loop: CASRTGTSGIGETQYF. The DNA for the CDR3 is TGCGCCAGCAGAACCGGGACTAGCGGGATCGGGGAGACCCAGTACTTC.

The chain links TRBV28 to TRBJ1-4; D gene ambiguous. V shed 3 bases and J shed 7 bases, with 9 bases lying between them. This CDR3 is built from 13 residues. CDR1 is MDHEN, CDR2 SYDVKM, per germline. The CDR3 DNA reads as TGTGCCAGCAGTTTCCGGCCGGGTGAAAAACTGTTTTTT. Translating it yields CASSFRPGEKLFF.

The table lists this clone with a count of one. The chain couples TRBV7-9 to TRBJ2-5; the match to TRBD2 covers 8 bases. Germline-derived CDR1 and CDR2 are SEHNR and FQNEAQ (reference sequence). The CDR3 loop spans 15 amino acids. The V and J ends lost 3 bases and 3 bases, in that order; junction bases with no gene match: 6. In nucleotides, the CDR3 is TGTGCCAGCAGCTTGTGGGAACTAGCGGAAGAGACCCAGTACTTC. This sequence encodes CASSLWELAEETQYF.

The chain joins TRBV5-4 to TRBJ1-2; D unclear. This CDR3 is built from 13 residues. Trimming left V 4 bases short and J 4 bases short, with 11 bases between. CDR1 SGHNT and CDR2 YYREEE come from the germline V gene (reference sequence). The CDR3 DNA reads TGTGCCAGCAGCACCGGGAGGCCCTATGGCTACACCTTC. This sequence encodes CASSTGRPYGYTF.

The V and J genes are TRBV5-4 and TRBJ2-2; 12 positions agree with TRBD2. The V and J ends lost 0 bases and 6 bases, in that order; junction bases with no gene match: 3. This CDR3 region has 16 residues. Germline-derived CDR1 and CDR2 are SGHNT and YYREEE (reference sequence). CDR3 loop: CASSLAASGRAGELFF. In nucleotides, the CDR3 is TGTGCCAGCAGCTTGGCGGCTAGCGGGAGGGCCGGGGAGCTGTTTTTT.

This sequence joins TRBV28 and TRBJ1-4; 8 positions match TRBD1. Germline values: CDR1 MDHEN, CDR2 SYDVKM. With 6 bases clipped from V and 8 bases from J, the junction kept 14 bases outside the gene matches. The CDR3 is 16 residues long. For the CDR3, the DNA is TGTGCCAGCAGGGGGATTATACAGGGGGATAGGGAAAAACTGTTTTTT. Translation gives CASRGIIQGDREKLFF.

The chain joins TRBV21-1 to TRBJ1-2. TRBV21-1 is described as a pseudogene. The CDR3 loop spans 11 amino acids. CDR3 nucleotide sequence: TGTGCCAGCAGCTTAGACTATGGCTACACCTTC. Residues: CASSLDYGYTF.

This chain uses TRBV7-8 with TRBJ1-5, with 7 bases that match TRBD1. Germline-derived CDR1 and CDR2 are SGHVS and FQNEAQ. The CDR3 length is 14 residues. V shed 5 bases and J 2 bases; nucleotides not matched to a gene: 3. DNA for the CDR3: TGTGCCAGCAGCCCCGACAGGGGCAATCAGCCCCAGCATTTT. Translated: CASSPDRGNQPQHF.

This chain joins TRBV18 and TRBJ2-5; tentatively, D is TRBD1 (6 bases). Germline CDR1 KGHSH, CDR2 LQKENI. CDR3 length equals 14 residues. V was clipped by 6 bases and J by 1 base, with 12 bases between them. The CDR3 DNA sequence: TGTGCCAGCTCCGCAGGGGTAACCCAAGAGACCCAGTACTTC. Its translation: CASSAGVTQETQYF.

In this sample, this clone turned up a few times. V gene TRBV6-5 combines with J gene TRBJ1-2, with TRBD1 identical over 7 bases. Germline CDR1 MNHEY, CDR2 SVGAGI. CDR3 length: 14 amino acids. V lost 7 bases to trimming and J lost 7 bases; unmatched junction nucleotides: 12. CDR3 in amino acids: CASTRDRVSGGYTF. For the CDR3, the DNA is TGTGCCAGCACTCGGGACAGAGTCTCTGGTGGCTACACCTTC.

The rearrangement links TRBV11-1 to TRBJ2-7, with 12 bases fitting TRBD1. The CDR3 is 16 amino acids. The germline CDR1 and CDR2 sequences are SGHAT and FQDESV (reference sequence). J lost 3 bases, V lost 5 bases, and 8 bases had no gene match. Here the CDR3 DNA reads TGTGCCAGCAGCCCCCGGGACAGGGGGCTCCACTACGAGCAGTACTTC. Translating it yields CASSPRDRGLHYEQYF.

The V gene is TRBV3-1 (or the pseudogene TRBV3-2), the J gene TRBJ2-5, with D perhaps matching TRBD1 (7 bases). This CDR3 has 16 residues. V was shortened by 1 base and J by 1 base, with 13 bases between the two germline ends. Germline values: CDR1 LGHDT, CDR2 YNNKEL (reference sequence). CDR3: CASSQGRGATQETQYF. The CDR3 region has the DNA TGTGCCAGCAGCCAAGGCAGGGGGGCAACCCAAGAGACCCAGTACTTC.

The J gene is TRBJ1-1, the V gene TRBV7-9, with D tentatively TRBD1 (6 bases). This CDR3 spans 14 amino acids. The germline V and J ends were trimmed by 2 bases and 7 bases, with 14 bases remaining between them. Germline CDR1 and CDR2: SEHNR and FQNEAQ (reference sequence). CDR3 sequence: CASSLLTGFVEAFF. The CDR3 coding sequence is TGTGCCAGCAGCTTACTAACAGGGTTTGTTGAAGCTTTCTTT.

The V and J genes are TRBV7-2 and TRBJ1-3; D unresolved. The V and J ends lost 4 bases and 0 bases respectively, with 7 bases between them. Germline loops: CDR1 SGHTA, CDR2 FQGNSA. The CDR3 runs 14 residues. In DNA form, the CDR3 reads TGTGCCAGCAGCTCCACCTACTCTGGAAACACCATATATTTT. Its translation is CASSSTYSGNTIYF.

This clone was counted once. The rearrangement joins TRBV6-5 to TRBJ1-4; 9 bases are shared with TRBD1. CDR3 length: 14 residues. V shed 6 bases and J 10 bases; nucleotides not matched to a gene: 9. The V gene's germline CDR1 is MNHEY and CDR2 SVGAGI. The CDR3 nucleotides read TGTGCCAGCAGCAGCCGGGACAGGGTGGCAAAACTGTTTTTT. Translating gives CASSSRDRVAKLFF.

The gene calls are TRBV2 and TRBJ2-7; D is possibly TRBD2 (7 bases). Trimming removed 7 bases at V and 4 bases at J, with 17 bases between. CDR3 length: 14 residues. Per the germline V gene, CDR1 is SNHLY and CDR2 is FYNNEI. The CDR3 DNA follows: TGTGCCAGCACCCGAGGACTAGGGGGGTACGAGCAGTACTTC. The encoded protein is CASTRGLGGYEQYF.

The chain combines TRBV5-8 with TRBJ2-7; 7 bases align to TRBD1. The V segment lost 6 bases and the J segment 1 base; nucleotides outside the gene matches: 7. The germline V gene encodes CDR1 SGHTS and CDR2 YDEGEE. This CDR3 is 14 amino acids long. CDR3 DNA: TGTGCCAGCACGCTTCGACAGGGTTCCTACGAGCAGTACTTC. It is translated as CASTLRQGSYEQYF.

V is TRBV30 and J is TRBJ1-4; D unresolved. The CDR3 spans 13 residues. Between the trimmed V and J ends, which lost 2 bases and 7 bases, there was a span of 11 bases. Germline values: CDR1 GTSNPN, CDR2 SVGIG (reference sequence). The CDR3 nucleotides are TGTGCCTGGAGTCCGGGGAATGGTGAAAAACTGTTTTTT. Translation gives CAWSPGNGEKLFF.